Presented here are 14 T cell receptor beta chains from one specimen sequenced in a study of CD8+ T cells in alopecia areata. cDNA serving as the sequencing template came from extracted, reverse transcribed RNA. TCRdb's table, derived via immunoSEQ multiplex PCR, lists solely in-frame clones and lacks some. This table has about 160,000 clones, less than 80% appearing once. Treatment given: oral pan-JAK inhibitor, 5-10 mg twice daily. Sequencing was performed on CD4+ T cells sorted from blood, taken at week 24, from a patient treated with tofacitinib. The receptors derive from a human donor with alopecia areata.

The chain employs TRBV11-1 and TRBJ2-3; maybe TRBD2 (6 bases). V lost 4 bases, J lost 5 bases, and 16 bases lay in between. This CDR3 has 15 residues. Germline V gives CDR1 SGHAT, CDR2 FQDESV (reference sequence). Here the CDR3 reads CASSSTGTGKDTQYF. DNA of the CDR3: TGTGCCAGCAGCTCCACCGGGACTGGTAAAGATACGCAGTATTTT.

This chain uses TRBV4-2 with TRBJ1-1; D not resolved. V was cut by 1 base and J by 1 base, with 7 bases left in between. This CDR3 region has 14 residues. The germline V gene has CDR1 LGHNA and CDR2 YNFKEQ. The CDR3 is CASSQVRGNTEAFF. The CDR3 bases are TGTGCCAGCAGCCAAGTCCGGGGGAACACTGAAGCTTTCTTT.

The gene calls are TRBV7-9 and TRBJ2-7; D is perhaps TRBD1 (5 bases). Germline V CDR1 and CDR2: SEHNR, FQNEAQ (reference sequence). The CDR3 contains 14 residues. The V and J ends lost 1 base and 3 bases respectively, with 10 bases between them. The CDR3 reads CASSLGGRVYEQYF. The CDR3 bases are TGTGCCAGCAGCTTAGGTGGCAGGGTCTACGAGCAGTACTTC.

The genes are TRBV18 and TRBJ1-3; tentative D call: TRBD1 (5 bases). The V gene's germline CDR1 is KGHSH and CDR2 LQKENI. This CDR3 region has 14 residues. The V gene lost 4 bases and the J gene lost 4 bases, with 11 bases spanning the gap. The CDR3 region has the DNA TGTGCCAGCTCACTAGGGACGGGAGGAAACACCATATATTTT. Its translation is CASSLGTGGNTIYF.

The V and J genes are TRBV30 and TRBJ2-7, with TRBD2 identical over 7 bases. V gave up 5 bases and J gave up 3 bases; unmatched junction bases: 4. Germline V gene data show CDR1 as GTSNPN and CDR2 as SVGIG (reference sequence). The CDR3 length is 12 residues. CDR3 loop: CAWGGLNYEQYF. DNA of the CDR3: TGTGCCTGGGGGGGACTAAACTACGAGCAGTACTTC.

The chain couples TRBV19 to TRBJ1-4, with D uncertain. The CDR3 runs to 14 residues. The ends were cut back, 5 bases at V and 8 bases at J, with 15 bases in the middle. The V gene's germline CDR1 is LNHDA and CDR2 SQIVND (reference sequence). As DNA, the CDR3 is TGTGCCAGTAGTCGTTACCCCGTTGCCGAAAAACTGTTTTTT. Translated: CASSRYPVAEKLFF.

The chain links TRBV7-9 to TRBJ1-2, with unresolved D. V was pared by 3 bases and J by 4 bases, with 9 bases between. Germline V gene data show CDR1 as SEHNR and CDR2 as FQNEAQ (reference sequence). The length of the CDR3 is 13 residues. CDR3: CASSLGRLYGYTF. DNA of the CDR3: TGTGCCAGCAGCTTGGGCAGGCTCTATGGCTACACCTTC.

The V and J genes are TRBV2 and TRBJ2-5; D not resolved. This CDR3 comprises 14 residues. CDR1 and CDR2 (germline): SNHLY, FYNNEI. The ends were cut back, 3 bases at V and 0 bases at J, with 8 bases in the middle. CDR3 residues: CASSETAHQETQYF. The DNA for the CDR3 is TGTGCCAGCAGTGAGACTGCACACCAAGAGACCCAGTACTTC.

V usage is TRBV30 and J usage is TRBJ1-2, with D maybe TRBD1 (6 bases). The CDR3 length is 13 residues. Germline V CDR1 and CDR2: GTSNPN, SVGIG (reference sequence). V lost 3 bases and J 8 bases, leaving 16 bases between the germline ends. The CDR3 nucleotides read TGTGCCTGGAGCCCCTTGGGGGCGGGGGGCTACACCTTC. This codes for CAWSPLGAGGYTF.

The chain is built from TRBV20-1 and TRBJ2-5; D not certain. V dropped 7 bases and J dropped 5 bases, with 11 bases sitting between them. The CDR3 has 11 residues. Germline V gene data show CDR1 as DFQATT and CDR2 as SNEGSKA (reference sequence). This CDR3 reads CSVKNRETQYF. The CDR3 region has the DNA TGCAGTGTGAAGAATCGGGAGACCCAGTACTTC.

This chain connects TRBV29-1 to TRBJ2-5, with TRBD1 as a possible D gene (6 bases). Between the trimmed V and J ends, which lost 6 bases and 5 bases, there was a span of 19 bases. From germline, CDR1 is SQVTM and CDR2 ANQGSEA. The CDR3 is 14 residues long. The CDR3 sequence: CSVKIRTVSETQYF. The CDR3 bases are TGCAGCGTAAAAATAAGGACAGTCTCTGAGACCCAGTACTTC.

The CDR3, as DNA: TGTGCCAGCAGCTTAGATAGGGGCCCCTACAATGAGCAGTTCTTC. Protein: CASSLDRGPYNEQFF. The chain couples TRBV7-8 to TRBJ2-1; a possible D gene is TRBD1 (5 bases). The germline gives CDR1 SGHVS, CDR2 FQNEAQ. Trimming shortened V by 1 base and J by 2 bases, and 9 bases separated the two germline ends. The CDR3 contains 15 residues. Full variable domain (rest looked up from reference TRBV7-8 and TRBJ2-1): GAGVSQSPRYKVAKRGQDVALRCDPISGHVSLFWYQQALGQGPEFLTYFQNEAQLDKSGLPSDRFFAERPEGSVSTLKIQRTQQEDSAVYLCASSLDRGPYNEQFFGPGTRLTVL.

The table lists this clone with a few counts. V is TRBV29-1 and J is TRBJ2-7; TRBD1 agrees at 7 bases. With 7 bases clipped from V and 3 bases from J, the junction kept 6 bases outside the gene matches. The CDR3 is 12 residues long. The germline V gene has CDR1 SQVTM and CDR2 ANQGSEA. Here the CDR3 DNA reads TGCAGCGCCAGGGACAGCAACTACGAGCAGTACTTC. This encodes CSARDSNYEQYF.

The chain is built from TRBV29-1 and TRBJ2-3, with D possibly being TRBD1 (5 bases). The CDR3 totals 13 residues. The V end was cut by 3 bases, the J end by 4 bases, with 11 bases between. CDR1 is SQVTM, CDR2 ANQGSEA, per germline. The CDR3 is CSVEGRASDTQYF. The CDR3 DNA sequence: TGCAGCGTTGAGGGCAGGGCGTCAGATACGCAGTATTTT.